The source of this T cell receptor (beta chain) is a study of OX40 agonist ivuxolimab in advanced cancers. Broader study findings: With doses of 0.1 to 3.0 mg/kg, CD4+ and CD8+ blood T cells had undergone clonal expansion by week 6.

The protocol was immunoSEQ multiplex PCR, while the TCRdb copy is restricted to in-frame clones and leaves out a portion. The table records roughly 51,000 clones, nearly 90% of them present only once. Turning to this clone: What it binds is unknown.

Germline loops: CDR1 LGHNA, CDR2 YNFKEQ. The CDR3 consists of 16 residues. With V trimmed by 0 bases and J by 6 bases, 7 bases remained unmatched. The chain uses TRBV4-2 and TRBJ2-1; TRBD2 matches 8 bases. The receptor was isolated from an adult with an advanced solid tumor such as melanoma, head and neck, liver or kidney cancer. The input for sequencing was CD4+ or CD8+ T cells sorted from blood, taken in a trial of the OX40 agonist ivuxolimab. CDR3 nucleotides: TGTGCCAGCAGCCAAGAGGAGCGGGAGCTGTCCAATGAGCAGTTCTTC. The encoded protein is CASSQEERELSNEQFF.